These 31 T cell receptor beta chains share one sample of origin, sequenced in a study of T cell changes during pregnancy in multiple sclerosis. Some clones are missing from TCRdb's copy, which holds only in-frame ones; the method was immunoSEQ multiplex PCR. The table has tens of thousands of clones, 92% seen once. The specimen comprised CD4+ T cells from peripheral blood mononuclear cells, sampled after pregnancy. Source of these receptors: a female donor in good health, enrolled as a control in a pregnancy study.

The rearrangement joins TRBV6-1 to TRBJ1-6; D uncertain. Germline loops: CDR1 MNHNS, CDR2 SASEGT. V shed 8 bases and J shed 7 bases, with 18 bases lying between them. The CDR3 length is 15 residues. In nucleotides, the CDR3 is TGTGCCAGCCGGTTTCCTCGTGGGCCCAATTCACCCCTCCACTTT. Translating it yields CASRFPRGPNSPLHF.

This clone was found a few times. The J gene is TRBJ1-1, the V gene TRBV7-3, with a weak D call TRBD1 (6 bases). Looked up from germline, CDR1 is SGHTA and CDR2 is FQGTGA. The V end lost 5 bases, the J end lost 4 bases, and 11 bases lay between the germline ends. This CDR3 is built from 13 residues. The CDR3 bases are TGTGCCAGCAGCGATAGGGGGAGCACTGAAGCTTTCTTT. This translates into CASSDRGSTEAFF.

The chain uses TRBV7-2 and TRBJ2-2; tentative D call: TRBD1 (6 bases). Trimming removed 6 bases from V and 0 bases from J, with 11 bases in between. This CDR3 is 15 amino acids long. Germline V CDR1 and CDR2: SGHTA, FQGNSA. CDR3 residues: CASRTAGANTGELFF. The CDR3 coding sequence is TGTGCCAGCAGGACGGCAGGGGCGAACACCGGGGAGCTGTTTTTT. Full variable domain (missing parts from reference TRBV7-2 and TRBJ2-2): GAGVSQSPSNKVTEKGKDVELRCDPISGHTALYWYRQSLGQGLEFLIYFQGNSAPDKSGLPSDRFSAERTGGSVSTLTIQRTQQEDSAVYLCASRTAGANTGELFFGEGSRLTVL.

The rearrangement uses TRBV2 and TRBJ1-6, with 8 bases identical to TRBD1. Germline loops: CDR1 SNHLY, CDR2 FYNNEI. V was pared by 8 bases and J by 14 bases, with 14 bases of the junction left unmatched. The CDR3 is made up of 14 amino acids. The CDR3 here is CASEKQGALRALHF. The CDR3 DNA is TGTGCCAGCGAGAAGCAGGGGGCCCTGAGGGCCCTCCACTTT.

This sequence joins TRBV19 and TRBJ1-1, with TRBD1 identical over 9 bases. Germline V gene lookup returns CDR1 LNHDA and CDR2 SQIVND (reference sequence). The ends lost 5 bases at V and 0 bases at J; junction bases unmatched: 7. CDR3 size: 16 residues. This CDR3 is CASSPGTGHMNTEAFF. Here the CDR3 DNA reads TGTGCCAGTAGTCCTGGGACAGGGCATATGAACACTGAAGCTTTCTTT. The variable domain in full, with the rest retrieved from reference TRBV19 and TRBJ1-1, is DGGITQSPKYLFRKEGQNVTLSCEQNLNHDAMYWYRQDPGQGLRLIYYSQIVNDFQKGDIAEGYSVSREKKESFPLTVTSAQKNPTAFYLCASSPGTGHMNTEAFFGQGTRLTVV.

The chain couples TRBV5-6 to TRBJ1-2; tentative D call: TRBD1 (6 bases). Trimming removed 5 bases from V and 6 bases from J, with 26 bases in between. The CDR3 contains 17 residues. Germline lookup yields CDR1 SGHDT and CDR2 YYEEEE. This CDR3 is CASSFLGQSGTIDGYTF. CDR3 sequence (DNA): TGTGCCAGCAGTTTTTTGGGGCAATCCGGGACAATCGATGGCTACACCTTC.

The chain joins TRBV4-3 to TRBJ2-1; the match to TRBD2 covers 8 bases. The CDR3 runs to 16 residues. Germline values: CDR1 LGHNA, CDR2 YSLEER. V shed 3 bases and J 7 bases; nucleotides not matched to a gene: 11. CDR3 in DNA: TGCGCCAGCAGCCAGTCTCTAGCGGGCCTAGGTAATGAGCAGTTCTTC. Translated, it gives CASSQSLAGLGNEQFF.

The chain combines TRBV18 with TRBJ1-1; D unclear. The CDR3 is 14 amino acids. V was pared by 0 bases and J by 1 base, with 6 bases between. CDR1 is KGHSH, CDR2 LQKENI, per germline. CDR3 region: CASSPPRGNTEAFF. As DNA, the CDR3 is TGTGCCAGCTCACCACCGCGGGGGAACACTGAAGCTTTCTTT.

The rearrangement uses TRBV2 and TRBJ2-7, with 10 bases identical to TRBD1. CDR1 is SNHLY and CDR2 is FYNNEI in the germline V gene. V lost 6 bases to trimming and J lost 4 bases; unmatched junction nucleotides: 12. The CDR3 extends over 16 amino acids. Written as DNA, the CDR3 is TGTGCCAGCAGCATACTGGGGACAGGGGTAGGGTACGAGCAGTACTTC. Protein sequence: CASSILGTGVGYEQYF. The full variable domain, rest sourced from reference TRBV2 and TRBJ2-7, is EPEVTQTPSHQVTQMGQEVILRCVPISNHLYFYWYRQILGQKVEFLVSFYNNEISEKSEIFDDQFSVERPDGSNFTLKIRSTKLEDSAMYFCASSILGTGVGYEQYFGPGTRLTVT.

In DNA form, the CDR3 reads TGCGCCAGCAGCCAAGGGACTCCACTCTCCTCCTACAATGAGCAGTTCTTC. This sequence encodes CASSQGTPLSSYNEQFF. V and J are TRBV4-1 and TRBJ2-1; TRBD2 is a possible D gene (5 bases). The CDR3 is 17 amino acids. Germline V gene sequence: CDR1 MGHRA, CDR2 YSYEKL. Trimming removed 1 base from V and 0 bases from J, with 13 bases in between.

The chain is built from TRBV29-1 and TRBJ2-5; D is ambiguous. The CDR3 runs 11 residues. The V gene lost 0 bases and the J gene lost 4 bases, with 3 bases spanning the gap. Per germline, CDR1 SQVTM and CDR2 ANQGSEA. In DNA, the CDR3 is TGCAGCGTTGAAGATCGAGAGACCCAGTACTTC. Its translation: CSVEDRETQYF.

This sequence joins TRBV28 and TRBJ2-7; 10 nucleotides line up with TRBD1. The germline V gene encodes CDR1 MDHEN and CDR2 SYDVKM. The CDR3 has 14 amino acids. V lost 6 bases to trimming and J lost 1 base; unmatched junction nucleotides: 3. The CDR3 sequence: CASRPGQGSYEQYF. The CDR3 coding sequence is TGTGCCAGCAGACCGGGACAGGGGTCCTACGAGCAGTACTTC.

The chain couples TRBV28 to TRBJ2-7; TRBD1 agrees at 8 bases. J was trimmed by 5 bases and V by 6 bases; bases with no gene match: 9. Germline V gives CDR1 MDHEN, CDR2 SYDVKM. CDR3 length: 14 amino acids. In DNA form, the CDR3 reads TGTGCCAGCAGCAGGGACAGGCGCCACCACGAGCAGTACTTC. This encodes CASSRDRRHHEQYF.

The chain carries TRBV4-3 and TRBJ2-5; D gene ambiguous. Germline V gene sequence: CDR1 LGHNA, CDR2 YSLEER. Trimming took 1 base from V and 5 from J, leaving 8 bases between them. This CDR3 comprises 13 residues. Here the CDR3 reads CASSQGARETQYF. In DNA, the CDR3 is TGCGCCAGCAGCCAAGGGGCTCGGGAGACCCAGTACTTC.

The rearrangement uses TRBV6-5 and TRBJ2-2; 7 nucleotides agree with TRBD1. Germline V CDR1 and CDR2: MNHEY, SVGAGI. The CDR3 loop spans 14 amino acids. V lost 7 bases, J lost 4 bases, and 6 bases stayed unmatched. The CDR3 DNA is TGTGCCAGCACGGGCGACAGGGCCACCGGGGAGCTGTTTTTT. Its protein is CASTGDRATGELFF.

CDR3 in amino acids: CASSQALSGGAYNEQFF. In DNA form, the CDR3 reads TGCGCCAGCAGCCAAGCTCTCAGCGGGGGGGCCTACAATGAGCAGTTCTTC. The rearrangement links TRBV4-3 to TRBJ2-1; 10 bases map to TRBD2. The germline V gene encodes CDR1 LGHNA and CDR2 YSLEER. V gave up 1 base and J gave up 2 bases; unmatched junction bases: 5. CDR3 length equals 17 residues.

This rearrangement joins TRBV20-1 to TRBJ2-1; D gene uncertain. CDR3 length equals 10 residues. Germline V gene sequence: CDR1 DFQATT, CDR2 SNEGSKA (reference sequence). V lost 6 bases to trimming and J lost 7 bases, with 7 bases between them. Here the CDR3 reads CSATSNEQFF. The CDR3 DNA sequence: TGCAGTGCCACTTCAAATGAGCAGTTCTTC.

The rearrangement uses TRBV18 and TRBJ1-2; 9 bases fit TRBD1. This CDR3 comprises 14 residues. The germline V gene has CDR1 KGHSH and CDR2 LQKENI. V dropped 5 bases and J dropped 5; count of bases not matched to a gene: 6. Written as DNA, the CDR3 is TGTGCCAGCTCAGCTCCGGGACAGGGATATGGCTACACCTTC. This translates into CASSAPGQGYGYTF.

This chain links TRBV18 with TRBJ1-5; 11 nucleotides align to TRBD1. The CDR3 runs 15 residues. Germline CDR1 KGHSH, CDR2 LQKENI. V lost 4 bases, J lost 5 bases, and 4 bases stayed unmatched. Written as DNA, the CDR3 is TGTGCCAGCTCACAGGACAGGGGGCTGGATCAGCCCCAGCATTTT. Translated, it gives CASSQDRGLDQPQHF.

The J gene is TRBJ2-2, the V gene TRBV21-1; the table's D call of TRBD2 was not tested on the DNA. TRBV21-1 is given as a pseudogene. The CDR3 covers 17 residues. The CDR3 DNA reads TGTGCCAGCAGCAATTCGGTGCACGTCCCGGGCACCGGGGAGCTGTTTTTT. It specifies CASSNSVHVPGTGELFF.

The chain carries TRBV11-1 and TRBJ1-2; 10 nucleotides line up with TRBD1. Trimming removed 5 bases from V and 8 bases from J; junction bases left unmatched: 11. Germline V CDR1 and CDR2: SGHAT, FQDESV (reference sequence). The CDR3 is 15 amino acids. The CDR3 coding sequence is TGTGCCAGCAGCCTTCCGACAGGGGGCCGTCTAGGCTACACCTTC. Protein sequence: CASSLPTGGRLGYTF.

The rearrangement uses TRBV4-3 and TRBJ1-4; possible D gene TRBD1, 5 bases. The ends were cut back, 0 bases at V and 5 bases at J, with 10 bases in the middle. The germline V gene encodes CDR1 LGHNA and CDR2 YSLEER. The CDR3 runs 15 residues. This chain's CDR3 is CASSQEFGHNEKLFF. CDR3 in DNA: TGCGCCAGCAGCCAAGAGTTCGGACACAATGAAAAACTGTTTTTT.

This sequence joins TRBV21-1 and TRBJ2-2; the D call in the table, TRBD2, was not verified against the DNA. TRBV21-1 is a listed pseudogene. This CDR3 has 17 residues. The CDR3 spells CASSLLGQGSNTGELFF. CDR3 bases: TGTGCCAGCAGCCTATTGGGCCAAGGGAGCAACACCGGGGAGCTGTTTTTT.

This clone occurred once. The CDR3 sequence is CASRPTGTARSGYTF. The DNA of the CDR3 is TGTGCCAGCAGACCTACCGGGACAGCTCGAAGTGGCTACACCTTC. This rearrangement joins TRBV28 to TRBJ1-2, with TRBD1 identical over 7 bases. The CDR3 covers 15 residues. The V and J ends lost 6 bases and 7 bases, in that order; junction bases with no gene match: 14. Germline CDR1 and CDR2: MDHEN and SYDVKM.

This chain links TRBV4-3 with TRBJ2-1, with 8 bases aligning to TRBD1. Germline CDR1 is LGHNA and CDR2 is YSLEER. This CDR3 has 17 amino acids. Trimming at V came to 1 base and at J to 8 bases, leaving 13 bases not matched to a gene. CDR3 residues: CASSQGRTGRAYDEQFF. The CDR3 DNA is TGCGCCAGCAGCCAAGGCCGGACAGGGCGGGCTTACGATGAGCAGTTCTTC.

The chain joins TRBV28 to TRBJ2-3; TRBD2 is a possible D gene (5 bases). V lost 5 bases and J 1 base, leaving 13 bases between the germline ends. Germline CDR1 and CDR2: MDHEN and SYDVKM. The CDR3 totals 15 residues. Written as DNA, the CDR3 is TGTGCCAGCAGTCGCTCCCTCGGGGGCACAGATACGCAGTATTTT. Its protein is CASSRSLGGTDTQYF.

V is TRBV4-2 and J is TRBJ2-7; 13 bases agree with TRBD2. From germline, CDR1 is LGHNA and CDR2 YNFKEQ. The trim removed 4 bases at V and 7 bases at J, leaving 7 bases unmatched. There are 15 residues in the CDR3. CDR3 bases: TGTGCCAGCAGCCCCACTAGCGGGGGGGCGGGTGAGCAGTACTTC. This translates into CASSPTSGGAGEQYF.

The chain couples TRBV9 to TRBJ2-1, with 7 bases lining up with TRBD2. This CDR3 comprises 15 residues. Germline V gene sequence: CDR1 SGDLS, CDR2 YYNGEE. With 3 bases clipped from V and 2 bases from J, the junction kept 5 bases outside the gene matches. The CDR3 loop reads CASSELGGTYNEQFF. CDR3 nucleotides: TGTGCCAGCAGCGAGCTGGGGGGGACCTACAATGAGCAGTTCTTC. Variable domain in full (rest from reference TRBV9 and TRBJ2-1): DSGVTQTPKHLITATGQRVTLRCSPRSGDLSVYWYQQSLDQGLQFLIQYYNGEERAKGNILERFSAQQFPDLHSELNLSSLELGDSALYFCASSELGGTYNEQFFGPGTRLTVL.

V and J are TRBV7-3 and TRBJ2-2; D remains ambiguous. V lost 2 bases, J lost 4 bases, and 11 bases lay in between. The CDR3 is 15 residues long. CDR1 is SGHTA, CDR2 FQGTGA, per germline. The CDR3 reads CASSLRNGGTGELFF. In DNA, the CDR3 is TGTGCCAGCAGCTTACGCAATGGCGGCACCGGGGAGCTGTTTTTT.

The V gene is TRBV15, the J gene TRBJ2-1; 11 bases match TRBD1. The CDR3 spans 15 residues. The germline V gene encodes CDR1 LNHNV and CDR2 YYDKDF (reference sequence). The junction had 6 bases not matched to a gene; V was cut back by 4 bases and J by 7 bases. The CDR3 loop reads CATSNGQGARNEQFF. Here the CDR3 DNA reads TGTGCCACCAGCAACGGACAGGGGGCGCGGAATGAGCAGTTCTTC.

CDR3 residues: CASSQEWRGNYGYTF. The CDR3 coding sequence is TGCGCCAGCAGCCAAGAGTGGCGGGGAAACTATGGCTACACCTTC. The chain has TRBV4-3 and TRBJ1-2, with unresolved D. Between the trimmed V and J ends, which lost 0 bases and 2 bases, there was a span of 10 bases. The CDR3 is 15 amino acids. The V gene's germline CDR1 is LGHNA and CDR2 YSLEER.